This T cell receptor beta chain was obtained from a study of blood T cell repertoires in COVID-19 (dated by TCRdb to 2018 to 2021). About the full investigation: Samples covering the acute and convalescent phases of COVID-19 were provided by collaborators in the United States, Italy and Spain. The prospective study material was composed of cDNA or gDNA derived from T cells, B-cell-depleted T cells, or PBMCs. Deeply sampled blood TCRbeta repertoires from subjects exposed to, actively infected with, or recovered from COVID-19 were included in the dataset. The repertoires were released in a freely available public database meant as a resource for research on the immune response to SARS-CoV-2. Samples came from the ongoing ImmuneRACE study (first 160 participants) plus 1,254 subjects from 6 global collaborators. Nearly every sample came with metadata listing a de-identified subject ID, COVID-19 status, age in years and sex. HLA class I and class II types, where available, came from metadata supplied by the sample provider rather than from assay-based typing.

Participants in the prospective study were aged roughly 18 to 95 years, lived in about two dozen United States geographic areas, and enrolled through a virtual design. Cohort assignment in the prospective study relied on participant-reported clinical history from a screening survey and a study questionnaire. Exposed participants had been in contact with someone with a PCR-confirmed or clinician-diagnosed COVID-19 case within 2 weeks of study entry. In the prospective study, whole blood, serum and a nasopharyngeal or oropharyngeal swab were collected from each participant by mobile phlebotomists. Prospective study participants could optionally give additional blood draws and questionnaires over an approximately two-month period. Prospective study blood samples were shipped either frozen or at room temperature before DNA extraction. For this clone: The antigen it binds to is not known. The input lacks base qualities; no much larger clone sits a single base away.

The immunoSEQ Assay, a bias-controlled multiplex PCR, was used to amplify TCRbeta CDR3 regions from genomic DNA. In the paper's pipeline: Within the assay, amplification of reference gene primers was used to estimate how many nucleated cells each sample contained. Sequence reads were collapsed and filtered to measure the absolute abundance of every unique TCRbeta CDR3 rearrangement. Productive Simpson clonality was computed per sample as the square root of Simpson's diversity index over productive rearrangements. This is the immuneACCESS table as TCRdb keeps it, with only in-frame sequences that have V and J called. A part of the clones is gone; compared with another copy, unresolved V genes explain less than half, and the rest is unexplained. Clonal size and the V and J genes are those of that table, whereas D and trimming came from the DNA. A total of over 200,000 clones appear in this sample, around nine tenths of them only once. The top ten clonotypes cover over 3.5% of the sample.

Study-wide conclusions, independent of this receptor: The amount of clinical and demographic metadata varied by source and participant and was provided uncurated.

Spanning cysteine to phenylalanine, the CDR3 consists of 15 amino acids. Left in the record is the CDR3 DNA by itself, 45 bases read in frame from the first base. From the germline V gene, CDR1 is SGHRS and CDR2 is YFSETQ. Cut back by 4 bases and 1 base, the V and J ends lie 11 bases apart. The chain uses TRBV5-1 and TRBJ2-2; possibly the D gene is TRBD2, per 6 matching bases. This clonotype originated in a woman aged 25 to 39 who had been exposed to COVID-19. Sequencing was done on a sample of PBMCs or T cells enriched from blood (not recorded which). The CDR3 loop reads CASSGRTMNTGELFF. The DNA sequence is as follows: TGCGCCAGCAGCGGGAGGACAATGAACACCGGGGAGCTGTTTTTT.